This TCR beta chain was identified during a study of molecular identifiers for immune sequencing clone quantification. This CDR3 comprises 14 residues. CDR1 and CDR2 from the germline V gene are DFQATT and SNEGSKA (reference sequence). V was clipped by 1 base and J by 2 bases, with 12 bases between them. TCRdb re-called the PCR reads through MiXCR, storing one row per CDR3 protein. This sample has around 65,000 distinct CDR3 sequences, with around a sixth found just once. This clonotype was found many times. Libraries for naive CD8 T cells, which were made from 20,000 to 1,000,000 sorted cells, drew on 10%, 30% or 50% of the RNA. As CD8+CD4-CCR7+CD45RA+ cells, naive CD8 T cells were sorted.

The sequence was collected from a human donor in good health. Some libraries in this study had Jurkat cell RNA spiked in. V is TRBV20-1 and J is TRBJ2-7, with D perhaps matching TRBD2 (5 bases). Source material: naive CD8+ T cells from blood, with Jurkat cell RNA spiked in. Sample subset: FACS-sorted CD8+CD4-CCR7+CD45RA+ naive T cells. The DNA of the CDR3 is TGCAGTGCTAGAGCCGCTAGCCGCCCCTACGAGCAGTACTTC. Translation gives CSARAASRPYEQYF.